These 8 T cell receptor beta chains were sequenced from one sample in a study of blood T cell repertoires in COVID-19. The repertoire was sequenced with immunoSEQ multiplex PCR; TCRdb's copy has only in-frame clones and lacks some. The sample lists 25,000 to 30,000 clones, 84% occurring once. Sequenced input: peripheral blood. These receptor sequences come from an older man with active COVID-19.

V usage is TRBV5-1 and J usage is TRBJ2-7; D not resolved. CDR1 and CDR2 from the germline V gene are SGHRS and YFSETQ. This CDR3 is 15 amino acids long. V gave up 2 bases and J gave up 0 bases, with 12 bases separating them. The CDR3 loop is CASSFTSDPSYEQYF. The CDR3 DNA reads TGCGCCAGCAGCTTCACAAGCGATCCCTCCTACGAGCAGTACTTC.

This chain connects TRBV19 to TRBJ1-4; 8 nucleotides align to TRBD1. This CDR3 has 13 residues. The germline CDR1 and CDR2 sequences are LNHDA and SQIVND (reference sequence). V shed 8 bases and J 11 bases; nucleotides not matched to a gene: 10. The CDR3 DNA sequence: TGTGCCAGTCCCCCCGGACAGGGTATCAAACTGTTTTTT. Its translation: CASPPGQGIKLFF. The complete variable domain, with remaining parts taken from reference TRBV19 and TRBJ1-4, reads DGGITQSPKYLFRKEGQNVTLSCEQNLNHDAMYWYRQDPGQGLRLIYYSQIVNDFQKGDIAEGYSVSREKKESFPLTVTSAQKNPTAFYLCASPPGQGIKLFFGSGTQLSVL.

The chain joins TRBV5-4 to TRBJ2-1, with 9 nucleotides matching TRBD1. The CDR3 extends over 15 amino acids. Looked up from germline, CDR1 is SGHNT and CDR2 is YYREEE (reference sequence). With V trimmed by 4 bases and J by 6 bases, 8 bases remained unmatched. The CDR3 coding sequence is TGTGCCAGCAGCGCGGACAGGGGTAAAGTCAATGAGCAGTTCTTC. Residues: CASSADRGKVNEQFF.

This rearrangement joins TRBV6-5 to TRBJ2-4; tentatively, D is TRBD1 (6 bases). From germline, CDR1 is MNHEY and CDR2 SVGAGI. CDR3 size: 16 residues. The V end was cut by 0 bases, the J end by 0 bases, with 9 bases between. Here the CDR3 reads CASSYSGAGAKNIQYF. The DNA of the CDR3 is TGTGCCAGCAGTTACTCGGGGGCGGGAGCCAAAAACATTCAGTACTTC.

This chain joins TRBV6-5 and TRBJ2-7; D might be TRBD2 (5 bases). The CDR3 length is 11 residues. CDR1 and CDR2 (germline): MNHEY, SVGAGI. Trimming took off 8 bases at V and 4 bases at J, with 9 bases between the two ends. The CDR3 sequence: CASLREYEQYF. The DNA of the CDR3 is TGTGCCAGCCTAAGGGAGTACGAGCAGTACTTC.

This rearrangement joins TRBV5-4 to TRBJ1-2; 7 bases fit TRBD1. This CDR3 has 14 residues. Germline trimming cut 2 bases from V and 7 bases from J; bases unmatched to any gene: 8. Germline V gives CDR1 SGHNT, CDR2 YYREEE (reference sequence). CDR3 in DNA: TGTGCCAGCAGCTTAGGACAGGCCTCTATTGGCTACACCTTC. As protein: CASSLGQASIGYTF. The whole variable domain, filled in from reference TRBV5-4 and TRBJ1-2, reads ETGVTQSPTHLIKTRGQQVTLRCSSQSGHNTVSWYQQALGQGPQFIFQYYREEENGRGNFPPRFSGLQFPNYSSELNVNALELDDSALYLCASSLGQASIGYTFGSGTRLTVV.

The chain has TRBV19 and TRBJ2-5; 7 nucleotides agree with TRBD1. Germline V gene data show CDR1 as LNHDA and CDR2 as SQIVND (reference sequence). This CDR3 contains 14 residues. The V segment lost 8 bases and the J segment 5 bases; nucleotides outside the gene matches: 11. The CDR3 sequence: CASRPIGTAETQYF. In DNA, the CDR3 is TGTGCCAGTCGACCTATCGGGACAGCGGAGACCCAGTACTTC.

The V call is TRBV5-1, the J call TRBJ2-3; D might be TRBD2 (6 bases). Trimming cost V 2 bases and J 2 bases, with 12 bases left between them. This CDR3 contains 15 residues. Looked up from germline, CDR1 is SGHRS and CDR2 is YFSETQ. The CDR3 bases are TGCGCCAGCAGCTTCGGCGGGGCCTACACAGATACGCAGTATTTT. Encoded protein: CASSFGGAYTDTQYF. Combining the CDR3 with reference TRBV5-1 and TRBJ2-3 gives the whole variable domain KAGVTQTPRYLIKTRGQQVTLSCSPISGHRSVSWYQQTPGQGLQFLFEYFSETQRNKGNFPGRFSGRQFSNSRSEMNVSTLELGDSALYLCASSFGGAYTDTQYFGPGTRLTVL.